The rows below give T cell receptor beta chains drawn from one sample of a study of circulating CD8 cells and anti-PD-1 response in melanoma. TCRdb re-called the reads through MiXCR, storing one row per CDR3 protein. The repertoire consists of several hundred distinct CDR3 sequences, with 9% to 10% occurring once and the leading ten covering 54%. The input for sequencing was CD8+ T cells from PBMCs, taken at baseline or after one month of anti-PD-1 therapy (not recorded which). These receptors originate from a human donor with melanoma. CDR3s include the opening cysteine and the closing phenylalanine or tryptophan. The D gene is left open where the match is weak. Part of the rows lack a size; the others show once, few, many or a class for expanded clones.

j_call v_call clone_size d_call cdr3_nt cdr3_aa
TRBJ2-3 TRBV27 medium-sized TRBD1 TGTGCCAGCAGCCCTATGGACAGGGCAATAGATACGCAGTATTTT CASSPMDRAIDTQYF
TRBJ2-7 TRBV19 . . TGTGCCAGTAGTATAACAGCTCAAACCTACGAGCAGTACTTC CASSITAQTYEQYF
TRBJ2-1 TRBV7-3 large TRBD1 TGTGCCAGCAGCTTTGGACAGGTGGCTGAGCAGTTCTTC CASSFGQVAEQFF
TRBJ2-3 TRBV2 hyperexpanded TRBD2 TGTGCCAGCAGCTTAACCCCTAGCGGGGGGGATACGCAGTATTTT CASSLTPSGGDTQYF
TRBJ2-1 TRBV19 large . TGTGCCAGTAGTATAGATCAGCCAGGGGTCATTTTAAATGAGCAGTTCTTC CASSIDQPGVILNEQFF
TRBJ2-7 TRBV12-3/TRBV12-4 medium-sized . TGTGCCAGCAGTCCACCCCCGGGGGAAGGAGGCGAGCAGTACTTC CASSPPPGEGGEQYF
TRBJ2-1 TRBV30 . . TGTGCCTGGTGCGAGTCGAGCATCCCCCACAATGAGCAGTTCTTC CAWCESSIPHNEQFF
TRBJ2-2 TRBV12-5 few . TGTGCTAGTGGTTTGGTTAGTCAGGTGAACACCGGGGAGCTGTTTTTT CASGLVSQVNTGELFF
TRBJ1-4 TRBV19 few . TGTGCCGGTAGTAAATACCACGAAACTAATGAAAAACTGTTTTTT CAGSKYHETNEKLFF
TRBJ2-1 TRBV19 medium-sized . TGTGCCAGTAGCCTAGGGGTTAATGAGCAGTTCTTC CASSLGVNEQFF
TRBJ2-7 TRBV20-1 large . TGCAGTGCTAGACCGGGAACCGGAGGGAATTCCTACGAGCAGTACTTC CSARPGTGGNSYEQYF
TRBJ2-1 TRBV27 medium-sized . TGTGCCAGCAGTTTATACAATGAGCAGTTCTTC CASSLYNEQFF
TRBJ1-4 TRBV29-1 medium-sized . TGCAGCGTTCTAGGCGAACTTAATGAAAAACTGTTTTTT CSVLGELNEKLFF
TRBJ2-7 TRBV5-4 medium-sized . TGTGCCAGCAGCTTGGGCAACTTGCGGGGCGAGCAGTACTTC CASSLGNLRGEQYF
TRBJ1-1 TRBV3-2 hyperexpanded . TGTGCCAGCAGCCACGCAGGGGCATCACAGGGCAACCTCTTATCGAACACTGAAGCTTTCTTT CASSHAGASQGNLLSNTEAFF
TRBJ2-7 TRBV6-5 medium-sized TRBD2 TGTGCCAGCACGAGCGGGGCCAACGGCGAGCAGTACTTC CASTSGANGEQYF